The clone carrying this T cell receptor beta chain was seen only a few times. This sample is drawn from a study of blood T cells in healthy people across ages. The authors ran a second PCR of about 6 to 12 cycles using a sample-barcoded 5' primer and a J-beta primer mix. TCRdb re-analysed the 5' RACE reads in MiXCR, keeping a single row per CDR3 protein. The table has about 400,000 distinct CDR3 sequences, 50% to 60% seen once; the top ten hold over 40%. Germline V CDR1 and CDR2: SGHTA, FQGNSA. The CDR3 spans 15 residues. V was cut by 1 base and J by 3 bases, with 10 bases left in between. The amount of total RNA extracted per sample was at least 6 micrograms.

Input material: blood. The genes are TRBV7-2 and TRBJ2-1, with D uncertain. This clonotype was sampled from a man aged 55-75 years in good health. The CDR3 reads CASSLGRANYNEQFF. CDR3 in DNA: TGTGCCAGCAGCTTAGGACGGGCGAACTACAATGAGCAGTTCTTC.